This T cell receptor (beta chain) was recovered during a study of cytomegalovirus exposure and HLA in healthy donors. Whole-study findings and limits: Further analysis was carried out later, and it showed several of the most significant clusters appearing linked to common viral pathogens. V- and J-gene trimming of TCR beta was linked (in a later analysis) to a missense DCLRE1C variant.

The PCR had 60 Vbeta and 13 Jbeta primers. TCRdb's copy holds only in-frame clones and misses some; the assay was immunoSEQ multiplex PCR. The sample carries 75,000 to 90,000 clones, 55% to 65% recorded once. The germline gives CDR1 SGDLS, CDR2 YYNGEE. V lost 0 bases to trimming and J lost 1 base, with 13 bases between them. The CDR3 runs to 16 residues. In regard to this clone: The antigen remains unidentified.

This chain connects TRBV9 to TRBJ1-2; tentatively, D is TRBD1 (5 bases). The specimen was PBMCs. The receptor was isolated from a woman aged 40 to 50 in good health and CMV-seropositive. The CDR3 region is CASSVEGRGINYGYTF. The CDR3, as DNA: TGTGCCAGCAGCGTAGAGGGTCGGGGGATTAACTATGGCTACACCTTC.